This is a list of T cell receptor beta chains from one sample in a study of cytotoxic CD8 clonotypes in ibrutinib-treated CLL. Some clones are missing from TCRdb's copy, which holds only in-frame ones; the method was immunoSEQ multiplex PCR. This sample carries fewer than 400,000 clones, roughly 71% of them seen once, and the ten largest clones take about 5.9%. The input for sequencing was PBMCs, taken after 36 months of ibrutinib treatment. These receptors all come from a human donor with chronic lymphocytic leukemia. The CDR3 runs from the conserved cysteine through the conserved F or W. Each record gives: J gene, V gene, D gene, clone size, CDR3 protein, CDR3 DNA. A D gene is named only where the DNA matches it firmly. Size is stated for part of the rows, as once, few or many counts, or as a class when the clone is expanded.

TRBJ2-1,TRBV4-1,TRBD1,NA,CASSQTGQGFNEQFF,TGCGCCAGCAGCCAAACGGGACAGGGCTTCAATGAGCAGTTCTTC
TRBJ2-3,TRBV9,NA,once,CASSESGGTDTQYF,TGTGCCAGCAGCGAGTCCGGGGGCACAGATACGCAGTATTTT
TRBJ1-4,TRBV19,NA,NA,CASSRGVKLFF,TGTGCCAGTAGTAGGGGAGTAAAACTGTTTTTT
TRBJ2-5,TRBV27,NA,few,CASSLNRRQETQYF,TGTGCCAGCAGTCTGAATCGCCGTCAAGAGACCCAGTACTTC
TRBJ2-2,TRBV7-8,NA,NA,CASSLGTGTITGELFF,TGTGCCAGCAGCTTAGGTACCGGGACGATTACCGGGGAGCTGTTTTTT
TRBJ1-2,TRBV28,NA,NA,CASSWLGTRWGYTF,TGTGCCAGCAGTTGGCTCGGGACCCGATGGGGCTACACCTTC
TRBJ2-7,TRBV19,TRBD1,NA,CATSLGQAYEQYF,TGTGCCACCTCCTTGGGACAGGCCTACGAGCAGTACTTC
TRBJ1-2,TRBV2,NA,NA,CASSVGYGYTF,TGTGCCAGCAGTGTGGGTTATGGCTACACCTTC
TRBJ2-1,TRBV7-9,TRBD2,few,CASSLIGTSDRNEQFF,TGTGCCAGCAGCCTGATCGGGACTAGCGACCGCAATGAGCAGTTCTTC
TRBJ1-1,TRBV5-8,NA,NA,CASSLGTGFMNTEAFF,TGTGCCAGCAGCTTGGGCACAGGGTTTATGAACACTGAAGCTTTCTTT
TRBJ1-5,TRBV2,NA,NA,CASTLKGDQPQHF,TGTGCCAGCACTCTAAAGGGGGATCAGCCCCAGCATTTT
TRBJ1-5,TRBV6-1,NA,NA,CASTLAGDQPQHF,TGTGCCAGCACCCTAGCGGGAGATCAGCCCCAGCATTTT
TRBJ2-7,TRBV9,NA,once,CASSGGPPSSYEQYF,TGTGCCAGCAGCGGGGGACCTCCGAGCTCCTACGAGCAGTACTTC
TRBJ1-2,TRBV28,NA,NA,CASSSLQGIYTF,TGTGCCAGCAGTTCCCTACAGGGAATCTACACCTTC
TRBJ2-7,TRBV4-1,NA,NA,CASSHVSSSYEQYF,TGCGCCAGCAGCCATGTGAGTAGCTCCTACGAGCAGTACTTC
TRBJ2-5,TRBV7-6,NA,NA,CASSFLGQNQETQYF,TGTGCCAGCAGCTTCCTGGGGCAAAACCAAGAGACCCAGTACTTC
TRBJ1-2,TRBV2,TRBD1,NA,CASSDRGPYGYTF,TGTGCCAGCAGTGACAGGGGGCCTTATGGCTACACCTTC
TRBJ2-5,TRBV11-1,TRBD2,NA,CASSPKTGTSSDRTQYF,TGTGCCAGCAGCCCCAAAACCGGGACTAGCTCAGATCGGACCCAGTACTTC
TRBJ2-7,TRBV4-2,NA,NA,CASSLEGGNEQYF,TGTGCCAGCAGCCTAGAGGGGGGAAACGAGCAGTACTTC
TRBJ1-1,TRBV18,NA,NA,CASSPTGTLNTEAFF,TGTGCCAGCTCACCGACCGGGACACTGAACACTGAAGCTTTCTTT